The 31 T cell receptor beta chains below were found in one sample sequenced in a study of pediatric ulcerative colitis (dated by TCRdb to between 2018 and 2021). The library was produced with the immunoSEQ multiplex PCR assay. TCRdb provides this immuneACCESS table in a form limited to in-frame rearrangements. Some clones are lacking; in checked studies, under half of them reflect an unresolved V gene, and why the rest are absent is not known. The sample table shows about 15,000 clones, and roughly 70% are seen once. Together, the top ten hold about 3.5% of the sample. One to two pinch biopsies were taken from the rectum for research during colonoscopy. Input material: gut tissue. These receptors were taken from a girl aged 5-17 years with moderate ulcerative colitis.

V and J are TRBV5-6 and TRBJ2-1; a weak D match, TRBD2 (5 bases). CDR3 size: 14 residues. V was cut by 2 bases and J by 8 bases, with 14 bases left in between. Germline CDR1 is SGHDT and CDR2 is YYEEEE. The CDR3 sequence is CASSFGVDVDEQFF. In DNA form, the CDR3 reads TGTGCCAGCAGCTTCGGGGTCGATGTCGATGAGCAGTTCTTC.

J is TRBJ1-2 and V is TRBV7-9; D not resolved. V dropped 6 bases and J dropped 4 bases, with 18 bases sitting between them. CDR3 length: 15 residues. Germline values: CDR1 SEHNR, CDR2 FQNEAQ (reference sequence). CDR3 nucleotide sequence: TGTGCCAGCAGTTGGACCGCGGCCGCAGGCTATGGCTACACCTTC. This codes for CASSWTAAAGYGYTF.

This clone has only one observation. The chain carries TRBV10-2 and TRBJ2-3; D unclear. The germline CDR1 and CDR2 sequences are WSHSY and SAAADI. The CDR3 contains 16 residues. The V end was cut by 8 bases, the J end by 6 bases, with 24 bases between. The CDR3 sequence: CASGPLIIWLPDTQYF. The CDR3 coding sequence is TGCGCCAGCGGTCCCCTTATTATTTGGTTACCCGATACGCAGTATTTT.

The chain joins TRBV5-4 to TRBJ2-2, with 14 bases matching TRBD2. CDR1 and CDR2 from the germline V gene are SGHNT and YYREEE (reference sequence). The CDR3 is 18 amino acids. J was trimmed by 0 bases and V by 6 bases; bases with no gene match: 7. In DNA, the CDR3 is TGTGCCAGCACCCAGGGACTAGCGGGGGCGACGAACACCGGGGAGCTGTTTTTT. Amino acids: CASTQGLAGATNTGELFF.

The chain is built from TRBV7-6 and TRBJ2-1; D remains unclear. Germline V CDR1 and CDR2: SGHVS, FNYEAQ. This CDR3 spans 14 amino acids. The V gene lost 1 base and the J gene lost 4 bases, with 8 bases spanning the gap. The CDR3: CASSLGAFYNEQFF. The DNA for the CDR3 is TGTGCCAGCAGCTTAGGGGCTTTTTACAATGAGCAGTTCTTC.

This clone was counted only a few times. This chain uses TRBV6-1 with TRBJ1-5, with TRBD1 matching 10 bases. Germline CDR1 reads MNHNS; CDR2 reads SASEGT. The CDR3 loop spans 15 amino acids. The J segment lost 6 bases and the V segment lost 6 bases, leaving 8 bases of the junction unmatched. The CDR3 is CASRPTGGQVQPQHF. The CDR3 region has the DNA TGTGCCAGCAGACCGACAGGGGGCCAGGTTCAGCCCCAGCATTTT.

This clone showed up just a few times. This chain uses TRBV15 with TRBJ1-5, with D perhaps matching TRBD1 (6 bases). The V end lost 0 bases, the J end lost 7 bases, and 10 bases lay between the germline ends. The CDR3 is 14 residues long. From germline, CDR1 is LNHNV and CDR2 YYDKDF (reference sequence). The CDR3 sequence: CATSRDAGQQPQHF. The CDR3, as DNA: TGTGCCACCAGCAGAGATGCAGGACAGCAGCCCCAGCATTTT.

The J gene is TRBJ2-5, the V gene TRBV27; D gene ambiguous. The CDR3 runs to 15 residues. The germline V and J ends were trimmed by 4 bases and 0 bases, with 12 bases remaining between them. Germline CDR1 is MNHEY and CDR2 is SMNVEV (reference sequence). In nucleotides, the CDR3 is TGTGCCAGCAGTTCCCTTATAGGCAACCAAGAGACCCAGTACTTC. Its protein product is CASSSLIGNQETQYF.

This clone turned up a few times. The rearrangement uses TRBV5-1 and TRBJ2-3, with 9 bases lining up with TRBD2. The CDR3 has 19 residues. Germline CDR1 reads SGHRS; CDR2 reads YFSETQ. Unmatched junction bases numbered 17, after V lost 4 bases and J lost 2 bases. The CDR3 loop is CASSRRHSGRGGHTDTQYF. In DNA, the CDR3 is TGCGCCAGCAGCAGGAGACATAGCGGGAGAGGGGGGCACACAGATACGCAGTATTTT.

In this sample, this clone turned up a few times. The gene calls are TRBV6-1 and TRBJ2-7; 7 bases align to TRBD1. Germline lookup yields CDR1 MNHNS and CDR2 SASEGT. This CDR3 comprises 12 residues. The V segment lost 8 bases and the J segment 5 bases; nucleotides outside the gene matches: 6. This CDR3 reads CASDRVKDEQYF. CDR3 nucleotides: TGTGCCAGCGACAGGGTTAAGGACGAGCAGTACTTC.

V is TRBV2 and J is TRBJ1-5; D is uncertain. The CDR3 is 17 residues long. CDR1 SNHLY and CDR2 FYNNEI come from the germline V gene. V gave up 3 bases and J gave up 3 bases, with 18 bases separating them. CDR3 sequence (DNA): TGTGCCAGCAGTGATTCCTGGGTTGTTTCCCTCAATCAGCCCCAGCATTTT. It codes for CASSDSWVVSLNQPQHF.

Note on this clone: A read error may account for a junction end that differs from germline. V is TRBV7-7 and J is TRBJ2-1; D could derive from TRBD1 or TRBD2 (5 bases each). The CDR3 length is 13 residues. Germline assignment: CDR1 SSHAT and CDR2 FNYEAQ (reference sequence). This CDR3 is CASSSGAQNEQFF. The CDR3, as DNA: TGTGCTAGCAGCTCCGGGGCCCAAAATGAGCAGTTCTTC.

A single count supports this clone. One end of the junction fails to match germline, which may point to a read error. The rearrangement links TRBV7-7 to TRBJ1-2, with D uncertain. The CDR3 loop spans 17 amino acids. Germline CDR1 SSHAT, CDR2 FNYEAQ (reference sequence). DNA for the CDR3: TGTGCTAGCAGCTTAGCTAGGAGCGAGATCATAAACTATGGCTACACCTTC. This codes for CASSLARSEIINYGYTF.

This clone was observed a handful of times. CDR3 nucleotide sequence: TGTGCCAGCAGCTCAGAGACCCAGTACTTC. Protein product: CASSSETQYF. V gene TRBV11-2 combines with J gene TRBJ2-5; D ambiguous. The germline gives CDR1 SGHAT, CDR2 FQNNGV. This CDR3 has 10 amino acids. V lost 4 bases and J lost 4, with 1 base in between.

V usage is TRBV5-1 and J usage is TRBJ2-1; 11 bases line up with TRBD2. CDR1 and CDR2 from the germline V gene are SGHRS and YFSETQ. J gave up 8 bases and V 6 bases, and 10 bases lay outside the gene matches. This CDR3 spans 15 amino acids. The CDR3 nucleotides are TGCGCCAGCAATAGCGGGGGGGCGTTTAGCGATGAGCAGTTCTTC. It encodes CASNSGGAFSDEQFF.

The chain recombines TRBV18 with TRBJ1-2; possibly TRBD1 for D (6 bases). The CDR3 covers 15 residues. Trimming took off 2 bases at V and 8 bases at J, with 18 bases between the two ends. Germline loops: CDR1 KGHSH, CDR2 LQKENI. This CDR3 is CASSPGTGMEEGYTF. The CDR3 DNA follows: TGTGCCAGCTCACCAGGCACAGGGATGGAAGAGGGCTACACCTTC.

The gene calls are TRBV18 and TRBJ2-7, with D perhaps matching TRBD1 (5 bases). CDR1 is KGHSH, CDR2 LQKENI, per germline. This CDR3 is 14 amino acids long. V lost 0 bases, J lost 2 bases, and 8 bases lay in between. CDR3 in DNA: TGTGCCAGCTCACCACCGGACACACCCTACGAGCAGTACTTC. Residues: CASSPPDTPYEQYF.

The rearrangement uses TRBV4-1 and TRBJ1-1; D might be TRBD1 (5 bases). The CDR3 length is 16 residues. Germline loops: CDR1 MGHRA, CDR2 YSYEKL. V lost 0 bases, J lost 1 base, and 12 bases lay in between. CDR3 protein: CASSQDFWGGNTEAFF. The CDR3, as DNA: TGCGCCAGCAGCCAAGATTTTTGGGGGGGGAACACTGAAGCTTTCTTT.

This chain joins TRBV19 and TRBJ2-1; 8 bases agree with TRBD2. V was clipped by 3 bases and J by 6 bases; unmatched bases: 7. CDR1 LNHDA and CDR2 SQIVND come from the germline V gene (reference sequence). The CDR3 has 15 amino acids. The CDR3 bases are TGTGCCAGTAGTATGGGTCGGGGGGGGTTCAATGAGCAGTTCTTC. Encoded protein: CASSMGRGGFNEQFF.

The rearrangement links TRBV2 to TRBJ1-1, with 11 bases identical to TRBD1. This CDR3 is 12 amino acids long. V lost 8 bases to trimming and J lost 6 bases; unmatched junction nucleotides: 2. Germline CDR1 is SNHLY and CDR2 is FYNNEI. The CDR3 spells CASSDRGPEAFF. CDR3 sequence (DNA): TGTGCCAGCTCGGACAGGGGGCCTGAAGCTTTCTTT. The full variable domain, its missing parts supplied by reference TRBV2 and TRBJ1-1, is EPEVTQTPSHQVTQMGQEVILRCVPISNHLYFYWYRQILGQKVEFLVSFYNNEISEKSEIFDDQFSVERPDGSNFTLKIRSTKLEDSAMYFCASSDRGPEAFFGQGTRLTVV.

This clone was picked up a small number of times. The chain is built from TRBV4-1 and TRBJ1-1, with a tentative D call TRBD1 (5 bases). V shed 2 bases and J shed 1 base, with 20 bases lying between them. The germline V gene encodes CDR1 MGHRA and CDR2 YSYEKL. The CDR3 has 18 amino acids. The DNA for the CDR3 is TGCGCCAGCAGCCAACCGTATAAAACCCAGGGTCGGAACACTGAAGCTTTCTTT. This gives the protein CASSQPYKTQGRNTEAFF.

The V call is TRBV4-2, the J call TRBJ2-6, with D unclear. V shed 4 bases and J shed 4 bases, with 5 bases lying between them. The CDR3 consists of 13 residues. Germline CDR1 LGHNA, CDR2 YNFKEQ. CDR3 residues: CASSRAGANVLTF. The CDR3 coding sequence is TGTGCCAGCAGCCGGGCCGGGGCCAACGTCCTGACTTTC.

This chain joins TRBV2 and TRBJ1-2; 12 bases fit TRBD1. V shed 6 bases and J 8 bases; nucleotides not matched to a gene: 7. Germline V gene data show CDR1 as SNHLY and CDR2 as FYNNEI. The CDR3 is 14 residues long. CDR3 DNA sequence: TGTGCCAGCAGCCCGGGACAGGGGGCCACGGGCTACACCTTC. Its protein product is CASSPGQGATGYTF.

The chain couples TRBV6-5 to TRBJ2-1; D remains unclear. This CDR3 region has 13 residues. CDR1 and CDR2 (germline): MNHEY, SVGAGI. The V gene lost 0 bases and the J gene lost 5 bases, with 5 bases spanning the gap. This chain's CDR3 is CASSYSTHNEQFF. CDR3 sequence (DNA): TGTGCCAGCAGTTACTCAACACACAATGAGCAGTTCTTC.

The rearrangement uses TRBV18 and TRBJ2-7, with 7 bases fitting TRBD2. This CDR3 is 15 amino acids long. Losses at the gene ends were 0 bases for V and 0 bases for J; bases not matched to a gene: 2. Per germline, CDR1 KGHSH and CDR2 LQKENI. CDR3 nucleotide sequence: TGTGCCAGCTCACCACCGGGGAGGGGCTCCTACGAGCAGTACTTC. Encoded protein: CASSPPGRGSYEQYF.

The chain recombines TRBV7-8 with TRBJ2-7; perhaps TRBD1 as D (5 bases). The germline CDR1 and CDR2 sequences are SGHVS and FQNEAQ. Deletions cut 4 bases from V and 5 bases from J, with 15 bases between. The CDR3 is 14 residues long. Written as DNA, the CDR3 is TGTGCCAGCAGCTATAAAGACAGCCTTAACGAGCAGTACTTC. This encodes CASSYKDSLNEQYF.

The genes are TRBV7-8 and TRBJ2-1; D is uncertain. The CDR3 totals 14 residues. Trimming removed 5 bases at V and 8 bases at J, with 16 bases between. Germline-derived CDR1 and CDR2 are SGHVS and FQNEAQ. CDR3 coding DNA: TGTGCCAGCAGCGGATCTTCTAAATCTCATGAGCAGTTCTTC. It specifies CASSGSSKSHEQFF.

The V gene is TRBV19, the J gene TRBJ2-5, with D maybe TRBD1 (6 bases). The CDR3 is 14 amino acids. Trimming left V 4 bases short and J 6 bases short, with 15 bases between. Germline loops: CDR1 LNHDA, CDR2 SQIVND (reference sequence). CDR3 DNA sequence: TGTGCCAGTAGTAGGAGCAAGGGACAACAGACCCAGTACTTC. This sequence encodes CASSRSKGQQTQYF.

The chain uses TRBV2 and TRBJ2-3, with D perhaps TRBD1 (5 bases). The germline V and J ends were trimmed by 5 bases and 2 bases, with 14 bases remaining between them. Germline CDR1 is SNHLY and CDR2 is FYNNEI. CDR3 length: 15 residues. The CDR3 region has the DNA TGTGCCAGCAGTTATTCAGGGTCCAACACAGATACGCAGTATTTT. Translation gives CASSYSGSNTDTQYF.

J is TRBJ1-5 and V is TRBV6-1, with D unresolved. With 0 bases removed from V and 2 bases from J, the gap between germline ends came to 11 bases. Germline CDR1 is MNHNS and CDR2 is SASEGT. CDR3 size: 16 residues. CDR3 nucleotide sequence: TGTGCCAGCAGTGAAGCGCTCGGGTTTGGCAATCAGCCCCAGCATTTT. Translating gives CASSEALGFGNQPQHF.

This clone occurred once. Here the CDR3 reads CASSPGTTNEKLFF. The CDR3 region has the DNA TGCGCCAGCAGCCCCGGGACAACTAATGAAAAACTGTTTTTT. V usage is TRBV5-1 and J usage is TRBJ1-4, with no clear D. Per the germline V gene, CDR1 is SGHRS and CDR2 is YFSETQ. CDR3 length: 14 residues. V was trimmed by 4 bases and J by 0 bases, leaving 7 bases between them.